The 23 T cell receptor beta chains below all came from one sample that was sequenced in a study of early T cells in non-severe SARS-CoV-2 infection. MiXCR, applied by TCRdb to the 5' RACE reads, yields one record per CDR3 protein. The sample has about 84,000 distinct CDR3 sequences, about 12% seen once. The sample taken for sequencing was whole blood. These receptors all stem from an adult who was a healthcare worker with PCR-confirmed SARS-CoV-2 infection or an uninfected control (not recorded which).

This clonotype has more than one count but fewer than ten. V gene TRBV10-3 combines with J gene TRBJ1-1; no clear D. The germline V gene encodes CDR1 ENHRY and CDR2 SYGVKD. Trimming shortened V by 0 bases and J by 0 bases, and 5 bases separated the two germline ends. The CDR3 length is 14 residues. CDR3 amino acids: CAISESLVNTEAFF. DNA of the CDR3: TGTGCCATCAGTGAGTCCTTAGTGAACACTGAAGCTTTCTTT.

This clonotype came up many times. This rearrangement joins TRBV20-1 to TRBJ2-3; D possibly corresponds to TRBD2 (6 bases). CDR3 size: 16 residues. In germline, CDR1 is DFQATT, CDR2 SNEGSKA (reference sequence). The V end lost 0 bases, the J end lost 2 bases, and 15 bases lay between the germline ends. For the CDR3, the DNA is TGCAGTGCTAGAGATCCGGCTAGCGATTTCACAGATACGCAGTATTTT. Its translation: CSARDPASDFTDTQYF.

The chain joins TRBV6-2 or TRBV6-3 to TRBJ2-1, with D perhaps TRBD1 (6 bases). Germline-derived CDR1 and CDR2 are MNHEY and SVGEGT. Trimming left V 5 bases short and J 4 bases short, with 15 bases between. The CDR3 is 15 residues long. CDR3 in DNA: TGTGCCAGCAGTCCCGCCGGGACACCGTACAATGAGCAGTTCTTC. Its protein is CASSPAGTPYNEQFF.

This clonotype was counted many times. A read error may account for a junction end that differs from germline. V usage is TRBV7-7 and J usage is TRBJ2-1; 11 bases agree with TRBD2. CDR1 SSHAT and CDR2 FNYEAQ come from the germline V gene (reference sequence). The CDR3 has 15 amino acids. The chain's CDR3 is CASSYSSGGYNEQFF. CDR3 coding DNA: TGTGCTAGCAGCTACTCTAGCGGGGGGTACAATGAGCAGTTCTTC.

This clonotype is a singleton in its sample. The chain is built from TRBV28 and TRBJ2-3; D possibly corresponds to TRBD2 (6 bases). The germline CDR1 and CDR2 sequences are MDHEN and SYDVKM. The CDR3 runs 12 residues. V lost 6 bases, J lost 9 bases, and 13 bases lay in between. The CDR3 loop is CASRTPSETQYF. Written as DNA, the CDR3 is TGTGCCAGCAGGACCCCTAGCGAGACGCAGTATTTT.

The sample holds a few counts of this clonotype. This chain uses TRBV5-1 with TRBJ2-1; D is tentatively TRBD1 or TRBD2 (5 bases each). Trimming removed 3 bases from V and 7 bases from J, with 20 bases in between. Per the germline V gene, CDR1 is SGHRS and CDR2 is YFSETQ. The CDR3 has 16 residues. CDR3 nucleotides: TGCGCCAGCAGCTCCCGCTTCGGGACCATCCAAAATGAGCAGTTCTTC. Residues: CASSSRFGTIQNEQFF.

This clonotype was observed at least ten times. The chain uses TRBV5-4 and TRBJ2-7; 7 positions agree with TRBD2. CDR3 length equals 14 residues. Germline assignment: CDR1 SGHNT and CDR2 YYREEE (reference sequence). Losses at the gene ends were 4 bases for V and 0 bases for J; bases not matched to a gene: 4. CDR3 bases: TGTGCCAGCAGCCCTAGCGGTTCCTCCTACGAGCAGTACTTC. Translating gives CASSPSGSSYEQYF.

In this sample, this clonotype turned up a few times. The rearrangement joins TRBV11-2 to TRBJ1-1; the match to TRBD1 covers 9 bases. Germline CDR1 and CDR2: SGHAT and FQNNGV. This CDR3 is 13 amino acids long. Losses at the gene ends were 3 bases for V and 11 bases for J; bases not matched to a gene: 7. In DNA, the CDR3 is TGTGCCAGCAGCTTCAGGACAGGGGCGAGCGCTTTCTTT. It translates to CASSFRTGASAFF.

This clonotype appeared a few times. V is TRBV27 and J is TRBJ2-5; D is tentatively TRBD1 or TRBD2 (6 bases each). The CDR3 covers 16 residues. Per germline, CDR1 MNHEY and CDR2 SMNVEV (reference sequence). Trimming shortened V by 3 bases and J by 7 bases, and 21 bases separated the two germline ends. CDR3: CASSFSSGGPHGTQYF. The CDR3 DNA reads TGTGCCAGCAGTTTCAGTTCCGGGGGCCCCCATGGGACCCAGTACTTC.

The chain recombines TRBV2 with TRBJ2-7; no firm D call. Germline V gene sequence: CDR1 SNHLY, CDR2 FYNNEI. The CDR3 is 13 residues long. The ends were cut back, 1 base at V and 3 bases at J, with 7 bases in the middle. CDR3 sequence reads: CASSEDPVYEQYF. The CDR3 region has the DNA TGTGCCAGCAGTGAAGACCCCGTCTACGAGCAGTACTTC. Looking up the rest from reference TRBV2 and TRBJ2-7 gives the full variable domain: EPEVTQTPSHQVTQMGQEVILRCVPISNHLYFYWYRQILGQKVEFLVSFYNNEISEKSEIFDDQFSVERPDGSNFTLKIRSTKLEDSAMYFCASSEDPVYEQYFGPGTRLTVT.

This clonotype was seen a few times. The chain couples TRBV5-5 to TRBJ1-6; maybe TRBD1 (6 bases). The germline V and J ends were trimmed by 0 bases and 16 bases, with 20 bases remaining between them. Germline V CDR1 and CDR2: SGHKS, YYEKEE (reference sequence). The CDR3 spans 15 residues. CDR3 nucleotides: TGTGCCAGCAGCTTGGGGACAGAACTATGGACGTCGCTCCACTTT. It codes for CASSLGTELWTSLHF.

This clonotype was counted ten times or more. The chain has TRBV20-1 and TRBJ2-5, with 9 bases lining up with TRBD2. There are 14 residues in the CDR3. Germline V gene sequence: CDR1 DFQATT, CDR2 SNEGSKA (reference sequence). V gave up 0 bases and J gave up 8 bases; unmatched junction bases: 7. CDR3 in DNA: TGCAGTGCTAGAGAGGGGGCTAGCGGGGAAACCCAGTACTTC. It is translated as CSAREGASGETQYF.

The chain uses TRBV29-1 and TRBJ2-5, with no clear D. CDR3 length: 12 residues. V was shortened by 3 bases and J by 2 bases, with 7 bases between the two germline ends. Germline assignment: CDR1 SQVTM and CDR2 ANQGSEA. The CDR3 region is CSVDYRQETQYF. CDR3 in DNA: TGCAGCGTTGATTACAGACAAGAGACCCAGTACTTC.

This chain uses TRBV5-1 with TRBJ2-7; 9 nucleotides agree with TRBD2. CDR3 length equals 16 residues. Germline CDR1 SGHRS, CDR2 YFSETQ. J was trimmed by 0 bases and V by 2 bases; bases with no gene match: 6. The DNA of the CDR3 is TGCGCCAGCAGCTTCGGCGGGGGGGAGGTCTCCTACGAGCAGTACTTC. It encodes CASSFGGGEVSYEQYF.

The chain couples TRBV2 to TRBJ1-1; D uncertain. There are 15 residues in the CDR3. Per germline, CDR1 SNHLY and CDR2 FYNNEI. The V end lost 8 bases, the J end lost 0 bases, and 16 bases lay between the germline ends. The chain's CDR3 is CASAWAGGMNTEAFF. In DNA, the CDR3 is TGTGCCAGCGCATGGGCCGGTGGCATGAACACTGAAGCTTTCTTT.

This clonotype came up many times. CDR3 residues: CASSPEISGSTYNEQFF. CDR3 sequence (DNA): TGTGCCAGCAGCCCCGAAATAAGCGGGAGTACCTACAATGAGCAGTTCTTC. The chain links TRBV7-3 to TRBJ2-1; 8 positions match TRBD2. CDR1 SGHTA and CDR2 FQGTGA come from the germline V gene. Losses at the gene ends were 5 bases for V and 2 bases for J; bases not matched to a gene: 11. This CDR3 contains 17 residues.

This clonotype was seen a few times. V and J are TRBV20-1 and TRBJ1-1, with 8 positions matching TRBD1. Per the germline V gene, CDR1 is DFQATT and CDR2 is SNEGSKA (reference sequence). There are 13 residues in the CDR3. Trimming removed 6 bases from V and 10 bases from J; junction bases left unmatched: 13. The CDR3 loop reads CSALRTGPLGAFF. In DNA form, the CDR3 reads TGCAGTGCACTAAGGACAGGGCCCCTCGGAGCTTTCTTT.

The sample holds many counts of this clonotype. The chain is built from TRBV7-6 and TRBJ2-1; weak D call: TRBD1 (5 bases). Germline V gene lookup returns CDR1 SGHVS and CDR2 FNYEAQ. This CDR3 region has 12 residues. V shed 5 bases and J shed 9 bases, with 11 bases lying between them. CDR3 nucleotide sequence: TGTGCCAGCAGCAGGACAACAAGTGAGCAGTTCTTC. Translating it yields CASSRTTSEQFF.

The table lists this clonotype with many counts. This chain joins TRBV20-1 and TRBJ1-6; D is ambiguous. This CDR3 has 15 residues. V shed 6 bases and J shed 6 bases, with 18 bases lying between them. Germline V gene data show CDR1 as DFQATT and CDR2 as SNEGSKA (reference sequence). The CDR3 region has the DNA TGCAGTGCCCCTGGACCGGGGTTACCTAATTCACCCCTCCACTTT. The encoded protein is CSAPGPGLPNSPLHF.

There are many counts of this clonotype. V gene TRBV6-6 combines with J gene TRBJ1-4; 8 positions match TRBD1. CDR3 size: 15 residues. The V segment lost 6 bases and the J segment 8 bases; nucleotides outside the gene matches: 11. Germline CDR1 and CDR2: MNHNY and SVGAGI (reference sequence). CDR3 sequence (DNA): TGTGCCAGCAGAAGCCTGACAGGGGAGATGGAAAAACTGTTTTTT. Amino acid sequence: CASRSLTGEMEKLFF.

Ten or more counts support this clonotype. The genes are TRBV11-1 and TRBJ2-3; 10 positions match TRBD2. V gave up 6 bases and J gave up 2 bases; unmatched junction bases: 8. CDR3 size: 16 residues. Germline V gene sequence: CDR1 SGHAT, CDR2 FQDESV (reference sequence). The CDR3 reads CASRNLAGAPTDTQYF. CDR3 sequence (DNA): TGTGCCAGCAGAAACCTAGCGGGAGCTCCCACAGATACGCAGTATTTT.

V and J are TRBV29-1 and TRBJ2-3; D is ambiguous. This CDR3 is 10 amino acids long. V was shortened by 4 bases and J by 10 bases, with 9 bases between the two germline ends. Germline V gene lookup returns CDR1 SQVTM and CDR2 ANQGSEA. The CDR3 region has the DNA TGCAGCGTTGGGCCCCCCCCGCAGTATTTT. Its translation: CSVGPPPQYF.

At least ten counts were recorded for this clonotype. The rearrangement uses TRBV7-9 and TRBJ2-2; D unresolved. The V and J ends lost 1 base and 5 bases respectively, with 5 bases between them. The CDR3 extends over 13 amino acids. Germline V lookup: CDR1 SEHNR, CDR2 FQNEAQ (reference sequence). CDR3 sequence reads: CASSLVPTGELFF. DNA of the CDR3: TGTGCCAGCAGCTTAGTGCCGACCGGGGAGCTGTTTTTT.